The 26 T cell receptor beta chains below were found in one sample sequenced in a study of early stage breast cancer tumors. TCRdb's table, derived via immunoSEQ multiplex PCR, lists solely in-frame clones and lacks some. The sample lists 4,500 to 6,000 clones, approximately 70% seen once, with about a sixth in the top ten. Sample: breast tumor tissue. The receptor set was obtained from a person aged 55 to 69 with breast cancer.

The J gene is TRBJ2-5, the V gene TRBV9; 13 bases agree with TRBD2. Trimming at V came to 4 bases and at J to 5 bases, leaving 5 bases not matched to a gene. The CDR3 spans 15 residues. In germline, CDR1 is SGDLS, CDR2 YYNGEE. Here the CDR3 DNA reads TGTGCCAGCAGCCAGGGACTAGCGGGACGGGAGACCCAGTACTTC. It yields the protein CASSQGLAGRETQYF.

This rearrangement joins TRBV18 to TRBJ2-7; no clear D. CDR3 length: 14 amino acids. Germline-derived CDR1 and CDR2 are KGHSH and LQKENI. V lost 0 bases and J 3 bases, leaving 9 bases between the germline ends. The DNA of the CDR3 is TGTGCCAGCTCACCACCGGTCGACGGCTACGAGCAGTACTTC. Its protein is CASSPPVDGYEQYF.

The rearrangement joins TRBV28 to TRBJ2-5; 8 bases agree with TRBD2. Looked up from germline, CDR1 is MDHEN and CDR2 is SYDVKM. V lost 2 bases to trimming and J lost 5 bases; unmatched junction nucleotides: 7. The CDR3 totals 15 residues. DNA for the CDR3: TGTGCCAGCAGTTTAATTGCGGGGGGCCGGGAGACCCAGTACTTC. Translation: CASSLIAGGRETQYF.

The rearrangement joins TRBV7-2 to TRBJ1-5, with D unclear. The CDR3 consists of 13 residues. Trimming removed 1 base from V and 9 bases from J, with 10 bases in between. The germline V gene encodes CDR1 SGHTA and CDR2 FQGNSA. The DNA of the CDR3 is TGTGCCAGCAGCTTAGGCGCCGCCCTGCCCCAGCATTTT. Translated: CASSLGAALPQHF.

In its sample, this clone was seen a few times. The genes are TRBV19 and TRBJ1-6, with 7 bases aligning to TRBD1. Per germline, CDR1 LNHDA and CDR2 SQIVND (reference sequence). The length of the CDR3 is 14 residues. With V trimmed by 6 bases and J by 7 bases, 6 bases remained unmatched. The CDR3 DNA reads TGTGCCAGTAGCTTCCCGGGACAGAATTCACCCCTCCACTTT. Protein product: CASSFPGQNSPLHF. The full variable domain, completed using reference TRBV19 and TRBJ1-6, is DGGITQSPKYLFRKEGQNVTLSCEQNLNHDAMYWYRQDPGQGLRLIYYSQIVNDFQKGDIAEGYSVSREKKESFPLTVTSAQKNPTAFYLCASSFPGQNSPLHFGNGTRLTVT.

CDR3 sequence: CASSLSPLGGGAYEQYF. For the CDR3, the DNA is TGTGCCAGCAGTTTATCTCCCCTCGGCGGGGGGGCCTACGAGCAGTACTTC. This sequence joins TRBV27 and TRBJ2-5; 9 bases fit TRBD2. The end of the DNA fits TRBJ2-7 better, so the J call may be wrong. Germline values: CDR1 MNHEY, CDR2 SMNVEV (reference sequence). The CDR3 loop spans 17 amino acids.

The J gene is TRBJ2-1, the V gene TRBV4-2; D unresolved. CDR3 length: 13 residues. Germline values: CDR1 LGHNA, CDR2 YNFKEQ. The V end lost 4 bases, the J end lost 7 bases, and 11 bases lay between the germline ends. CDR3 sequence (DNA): TGTGCCAGCAGCCTTACTACTACGAATGAGCAGTTCTTC. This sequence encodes CASSLTTTNEQFF.

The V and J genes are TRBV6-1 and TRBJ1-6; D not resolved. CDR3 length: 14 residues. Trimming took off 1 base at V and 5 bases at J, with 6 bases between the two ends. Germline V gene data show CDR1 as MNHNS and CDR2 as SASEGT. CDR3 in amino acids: CASSEGVDNSPLHF. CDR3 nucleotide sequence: TGTGCCAGCAGTGAAGGGGTTGATAATTCACCCCTCCACTTT.

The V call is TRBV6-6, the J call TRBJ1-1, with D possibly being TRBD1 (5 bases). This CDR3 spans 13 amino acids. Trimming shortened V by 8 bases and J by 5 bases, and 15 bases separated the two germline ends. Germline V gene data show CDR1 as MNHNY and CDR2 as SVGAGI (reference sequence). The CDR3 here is CASRFLDTTEAFF. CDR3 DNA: TGTGCCAGCCGCTTTTTGGACACGACTGAAGCTTTCTTT.

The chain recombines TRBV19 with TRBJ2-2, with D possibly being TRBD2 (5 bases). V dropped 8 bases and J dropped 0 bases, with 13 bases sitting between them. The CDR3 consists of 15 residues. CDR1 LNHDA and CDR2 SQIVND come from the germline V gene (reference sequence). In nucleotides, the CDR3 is TGTGCCAGTCATCCTGGCGGGTCGAACACCGGGGAGCTGTTTTTT. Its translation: CASHPGGSNTGELFF.

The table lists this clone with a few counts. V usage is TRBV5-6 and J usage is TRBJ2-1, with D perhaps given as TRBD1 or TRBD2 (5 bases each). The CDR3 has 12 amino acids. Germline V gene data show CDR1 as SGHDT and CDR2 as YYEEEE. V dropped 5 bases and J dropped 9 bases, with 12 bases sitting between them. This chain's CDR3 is CASRPLGGEQFF. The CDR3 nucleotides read TGTGCCAGCAGGCCCCTTGGGGGTGAGCAGTTCTTC. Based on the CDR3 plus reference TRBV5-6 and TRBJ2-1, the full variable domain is DAGVTQSPTHLIKTRGQQVTLRCSPKSGHDTVSWYQQALGQGPQFIFQYYEEEERQRGNFPDRFSGHQFPNYSSELNVNALLLGDSALYLCASRPLGGEQFFGPGTRLTVL.

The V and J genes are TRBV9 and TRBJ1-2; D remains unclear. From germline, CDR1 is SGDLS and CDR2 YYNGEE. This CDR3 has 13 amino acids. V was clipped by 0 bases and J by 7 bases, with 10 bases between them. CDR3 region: CASSVGDFGGYTF. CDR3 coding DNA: TGTGCCAGCAGCGTAGGAGACTTCGGTGGCTACACCTTC.

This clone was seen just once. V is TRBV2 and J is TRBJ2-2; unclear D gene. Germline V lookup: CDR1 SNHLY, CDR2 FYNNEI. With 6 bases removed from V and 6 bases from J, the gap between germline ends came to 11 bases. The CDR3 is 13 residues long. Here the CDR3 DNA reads TGTGCCAGCAGCTCCAAGGCGGCCGGGGAGCTGTTTTTT. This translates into CASSSKAAGELFF.

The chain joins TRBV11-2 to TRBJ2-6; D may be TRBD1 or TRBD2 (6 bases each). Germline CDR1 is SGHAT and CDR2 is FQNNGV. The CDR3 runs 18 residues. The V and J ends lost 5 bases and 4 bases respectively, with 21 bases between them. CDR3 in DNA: TGTGCCAGCAGCCCCACTCCCGTAGGGGGGACGGGGGCCAACGTCCTGACTTTC. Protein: CASSPTPVGGTGANVLTF.

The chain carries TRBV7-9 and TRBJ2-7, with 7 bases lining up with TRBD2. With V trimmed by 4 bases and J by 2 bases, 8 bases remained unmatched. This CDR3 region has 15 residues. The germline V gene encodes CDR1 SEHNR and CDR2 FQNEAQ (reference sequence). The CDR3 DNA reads TGTGCCAGCAGCTGGGAACTAGCGCCTGCCTACGAGCAGTACTTC. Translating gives CASSWELAPAYEQYF.

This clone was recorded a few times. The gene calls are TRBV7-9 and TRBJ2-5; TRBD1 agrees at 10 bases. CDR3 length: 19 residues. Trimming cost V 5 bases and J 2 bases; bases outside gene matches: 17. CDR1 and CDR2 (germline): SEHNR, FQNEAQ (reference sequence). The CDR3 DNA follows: TGTGCCAGCAGCCCCCTCATCTCGGACAGGGGGGGAGGGCAAGAGACCCAGTACTTC. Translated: CASSPLISDRGGGQETQYF. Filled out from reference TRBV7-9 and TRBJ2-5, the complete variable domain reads DTGVSQNPRHKITKRGQNVTFRCDPISEHNRLYWYRQTLGQGPEFLTYFQNEAQLEKSRLLSDRFSAERPKGSFSTLEIQRTEQGDSAMYLCASSPLISDRGGGQETQYFGPGTRLLVL.

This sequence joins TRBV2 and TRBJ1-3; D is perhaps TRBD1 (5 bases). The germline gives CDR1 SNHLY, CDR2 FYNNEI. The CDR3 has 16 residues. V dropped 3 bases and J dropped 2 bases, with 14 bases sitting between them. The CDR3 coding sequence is TGTGCCAGCAGTGAGGGCAGGGCTGGAACTGGAAACACCATATATTTT. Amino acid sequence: CASSEGRAGTGNTIYF.

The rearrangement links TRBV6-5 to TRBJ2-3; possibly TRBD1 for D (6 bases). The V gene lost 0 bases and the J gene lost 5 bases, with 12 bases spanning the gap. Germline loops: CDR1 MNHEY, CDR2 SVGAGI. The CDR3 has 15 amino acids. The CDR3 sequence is CASSYSSGGGDTQYF. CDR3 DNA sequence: TGTGCCAGCAGTTACTCGAGTGGGGGCGGAGATACGCAGTATTTT.

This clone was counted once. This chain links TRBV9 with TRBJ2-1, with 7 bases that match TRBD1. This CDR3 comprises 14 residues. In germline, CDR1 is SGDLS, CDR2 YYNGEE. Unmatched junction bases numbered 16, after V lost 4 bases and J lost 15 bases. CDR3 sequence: CASSLKGEGGQTFF. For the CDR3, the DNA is TGTGCCAGCAGCTTAAAGGGCGAAGGGGGACAGACGTTCTTC.

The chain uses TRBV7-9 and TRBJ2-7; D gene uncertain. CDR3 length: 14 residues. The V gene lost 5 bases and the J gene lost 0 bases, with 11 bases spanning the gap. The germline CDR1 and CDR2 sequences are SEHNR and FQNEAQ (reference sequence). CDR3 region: CASSPAFNSYEQYF. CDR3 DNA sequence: TGTGCCAGCAGCCCTGCTTTCAACTCCTACGAGCAGTACTTC.

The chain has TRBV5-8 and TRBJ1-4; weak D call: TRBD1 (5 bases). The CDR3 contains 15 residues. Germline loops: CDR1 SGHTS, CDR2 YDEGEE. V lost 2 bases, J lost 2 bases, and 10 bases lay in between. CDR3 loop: CASSFGTLTNEKLFF. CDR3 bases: TGTGCCAGCAGCTTTGGGACCCTTACTAATGAAAAACTGTTTTTT.

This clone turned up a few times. For the CDR3, the DNA is TGCAGCGTTCCGATTACAGGGGTAGATACGCAGTATTTT. Protein product: CSVPITGVDTQYF. The J gene is TRBJ2-3, the V gene TRBV29-1; TRBD1 aligns across 7 bases. Germline assignment: CDR1 SQVTM and CDR2 ANQGSEA. V shed 5 bases and J 5 bases; nucleotides not matched to a gene: 7. The CDR3 runs 13 residues.

CDR3 protein: CASSPDSRGGETQYF. In nucleotides, the CDR3 is TGTGCCAGCTCACCAGACAGCCGGGGGGGAGAGACCCAGTACTTC. V is TRBV18 and J is TRBJ2-5, with 8 bases matching TRBD2. This CDR3 has 15 amino acids. The junction had 6 bases not matched to a gene; V was cut back by 2 bases and J by 4 bases. CDR1 is KGHSH and CDR2 is LQKENI in the germline V gene.

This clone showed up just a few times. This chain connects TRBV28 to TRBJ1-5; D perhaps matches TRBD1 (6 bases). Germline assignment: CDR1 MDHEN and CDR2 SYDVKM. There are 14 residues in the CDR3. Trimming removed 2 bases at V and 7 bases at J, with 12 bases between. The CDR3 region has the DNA TGTGCCAGCAGTTTACGAGGGGGAGGACAGCCCCAGCATTTT. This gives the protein CASSLRGGGQPQHF.

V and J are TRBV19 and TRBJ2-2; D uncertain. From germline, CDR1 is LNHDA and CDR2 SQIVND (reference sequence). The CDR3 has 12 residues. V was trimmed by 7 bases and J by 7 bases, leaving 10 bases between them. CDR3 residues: CASMQASGELFF. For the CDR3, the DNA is TGTGCCAGTATGCAGGCCAGCGGGGAGCTGTTTTTT.

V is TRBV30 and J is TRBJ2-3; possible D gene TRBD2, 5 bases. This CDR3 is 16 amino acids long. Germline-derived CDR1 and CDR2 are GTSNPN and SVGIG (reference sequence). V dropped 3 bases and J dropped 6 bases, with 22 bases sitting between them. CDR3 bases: TGTGCCTGGAGCAGTGGGAACCTAGCTGGGCGGGATACGCAGTATTTT. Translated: CAWSSGNLAGRDTQYF.